What follows are 15 T cell receptor beta chains derived from one specimen sequenced in a study of blood T cell repertoires in COVID-19. This table comes from immunoSEQ multiplex PCR, and its TCRdb copy is limited to in-frame clones, with some not included. The top ten hold approximately 11% of the sample, which has 50,000 to 60,000 clones, approximately 85% seen once. The sequenced sample was peripheral blood. These receptors were collected from a human donor in a cohort sampled during active COVID-19.

Only a few counts were recorded for this clone. The chain uses TRBV6-5 and TRBJ1-1, with 7 positions matching TRBD1. CDR3 length: 15 amino acids. V was pared by 6 bases and J by 6 bases, with 13 bases of the junction left unmatched. Looked up from germline, CDR1 is MNHEY and CDR2 is SVGAGI. CDR3 nucleotide sequence: TGTGCCAGCAGCAAAAGGCAGGGGGAGACTGCTGAAGCTTTCTTT. Its translation is CASSKRQGETAEAFF.

V usage is TRBV28 and J usage is TRBJ2-7, with 10 bases lining up with TRBD2. The CDR3 has 16 residues. CDR1 and CDR2 (germline): MDHEN, SYDVKM. V lost 3 bases and J lost 0; bases outside the gene matches: 5. CDR3 residues: CASSFSLAGLSYEQYF. As DNA, the CDR3 is TGTGCCAGCAGTTTTTCACTAGCGGGACTCTCCTACGAGCAGTACTTC.

This chain links TRBV28 with TRBJ1-2; possibly TRBD1 for D (5 bases). Between the trimmed V and J ends, which lost 6 bases and 4 bases, there was a span of 15 bases. This CDR3 has 14 residues. From germline, CDR1 is MDHEN and CDR2 SYDVKM. Here the CDR3 reads CASRTTGGGYGYTF. CDR3 nucleotides: TGTGCCAGCAGAACCACAGGCGGGGGCTATGGCTACACCTTC.

This rearrangement joins TRBV24-1 to TRBJ2-5; D may be TRBD1 (6 bases). The CDR3 length is 15 residues. Trimming cost V 3 bases and J 5 bases, with 15 bases left between them. In germline, CDR1 is KGHDR, CDR2 SFDVKD. CDR3: CATSDRAGAAETQYF. DNA for the CDR3: TGTGCCACCAGTGATAGAGCAGGGGCCGCGGAGACCCAGTACTTC.

This clone has a single count. The V and J genes are TRBV3-1 (or the pseudogene TRBV3-2) and TRBJ2-2, with D possibly matching TRBD2 (7 bases). Germline lookup yields CDR1 LGHDT and CDR2 YNNKEL (reference sequence). CDR3 length: 14 amino acids. With 1 base removed from V and 6 bases from J, the gap between germline ends came to 9 bases. The CDR3 nucleotides are TGTGCCAGCAGCCAAGTAGGGGGGGCCGGGGAGCTGTTTTTT. This translates into CASSQVGGAGELFF.

The chain joins TRBV28 to TRBJ2-5, with a weak D call TRBD2 (5 bases). The CDR3 has 15 amino acids. The V end lost 5 bases, the J end lost 3 bases, and 16 bases lay between the germline ends. Germline V gives CDR1 MDHEN, CDR2 SYDVKM. CDR3 bases: TGTGCCAGCAGTGTACCTCTGACGGGAAAAGAGACCCAGTACTTC. Translation: CASSVPLTGKETQYF.

This rearrangement joins TRBV6-1 to TRBJ1-1, with a tentative D call TRBD1 (5 bases). V was trimmed by 2 bases and J by 7 bases, leaving 11 bases between them. This CDR3 comprises 13 residues. The germline V gene encodes CDR1 MNHNS and CDR2 SASEGT. The chain's CDR3 is CASSERGELEAFF. The CDR3 DNA sequence: TGTGCCAGCAGTGAAAGGGGTGAGCTTGAAGCTTTCTTT.

This chain connects TRBV19 to TRBJ2-3; 9 bases fit TRBD2. With V trimmed by 5 bases and J by 2 bases, 11 bases remained unmatched. Germline V CDR1 and CDR2: LNHDA, SQIVND (reference sequence). This CDR3 is built from 17 residues. CDR3 DNA: TGTGCCAGTAGTGGGGGGCTGACTAGCGGCTTCACAGATACGCAGTATTTT. It is translated as CASSGGLTSGFTDTQYF.

The V call is TRBV7-3, the J call TRBJ2-2; D perhaps matches TRBD1 (5 bases). Germline CDR1 and CDR2: SGHTA and FQGTGA. The CDR3 sequence is 14 residues long. V gave up 5 bases and J gave up 6 bases, with 13 bases separating them. The DNA for the CDR3 is TGTGCCAGCAGCCCTCTCCAGGGTGCCGGGGAGCTGTTTTTT. Protein: CASSPLQGAGELFF.

V is TRBV9 and J is TRBJ1-1; a possible D gene is TRBD1 (6 bases). The CDR3 runs 13 residues. The V gene lost 0 bases and the J gene lost 6 bases, with 9 bases spanning the gap. Germline V gene lookup returns CDR1 SGDLS and CDR2 YYNGEE. The CDR3: CASSVGQGSEAFF. The DNA for the CDR3 is TGTGCCAGCAGCGTAGGGCAGGGGTCTGAAGCTTTCTTT.

The chain is built from TRBV29-1 and TRBJ2-1, with D hard to call. CDR1 is SQVTM and CDR2 is ANQGSEA in the germline V gene. Trimming left V 0 bases short and J 2 bases short, with 8 bases between. This CDR3 contains 14 residues. In DNA, the CDR3 is TGCAGCGTTGAAGATCGAGGTACCTACAATGAGCAGTTCTTC. This codes for CSVEDRGTYNEQFF.

The chain joins TRBV27 to TRBJ2-7; 9 nucleotides agree with TRBD2. The J segment lost 0 bases and the V segment lost 6 bases, leaving 6 bases of the junction unmatched. Germline CDR1 reads MNHEY; CDR2 reads SMNVEV (reference sequence). The CDR3 covers 15 residues. CDR3 sequence reads: CASRTLAGSSYEQYF. The CDR3 DNA follows: TGTGCCAGCAGAACTCTAGCGGGAAGCTCCTACGAGCAGTACTTC.

The chain employs TRBV19 and TRBJ2-2; 8 bases are a match to TRBD1. Trimming took 4 bases from V and 4 from J; bases not matched to a gene: 11. The CDR3 covers 17 residues. Germline CDR1 LNHDA, CDR2 SQIVND (reference sequence). The CDR3 spells CASSTDRGLLLTGELFF. The CDR3, as DNA: TGTGCCAGTAGTACTGACAGGGGTCTTTTGCTCACCGGGGAGCTGTTTTTT.

The rearrangement uses TRBV6-2 or TRBV6-3 and TRBJ2-7; D might be TRBD1 (5 bases). The V gene lost 1 base and the J gene lost 6 bases, with 16 bases spanning the gap. Germline assignment: CDR1 MNHEY and CDR2 SVGEGT. This CDR3 spans 15 amino acids. The CDR3 DNA sequence: TGTGCCAGCAGTTACTTACAGGCTAGTTATGGCGAGCAGTACTTC. This codes for CASSYLQASYGEQYF.

The V call is TRBV19, the J call TRBJ2-1, with 9 bases aligning to TRBD2. The CDR3 is 16 amino acids. From germline, CDR1 is LNHDA and CDR2 SQIVND (reference sequence). J lost 5 bases, V lost 5 bases, and 10 bases had no gene match. The CDR3 reads CASSWLAGTRHNEQFF. The CDR3 nucleotides read TGTGCCAGTAGTTGGCTAGCGGGGACTCGGCACAATGAGCAGTTCTTC.